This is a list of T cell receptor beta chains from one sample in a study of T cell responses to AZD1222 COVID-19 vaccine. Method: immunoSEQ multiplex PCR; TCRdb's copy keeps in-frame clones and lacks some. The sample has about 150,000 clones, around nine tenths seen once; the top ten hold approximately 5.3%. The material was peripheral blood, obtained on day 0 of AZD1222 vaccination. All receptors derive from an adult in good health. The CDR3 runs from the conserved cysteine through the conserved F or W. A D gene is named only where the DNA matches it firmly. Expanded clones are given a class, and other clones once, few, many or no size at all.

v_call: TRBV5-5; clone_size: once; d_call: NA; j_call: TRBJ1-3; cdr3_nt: TGTGCCAGCAGCCACGCAGGGACCGGAAACACCATATATTTT; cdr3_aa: CASSHAGTGNTIYF
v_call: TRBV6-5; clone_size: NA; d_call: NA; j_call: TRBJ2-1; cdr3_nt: TGTGCCAGCAGTCAAAACAGGGTTTCCTACAATGAGCAGTTCTTC; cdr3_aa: CASSQNRVSYNEQFF
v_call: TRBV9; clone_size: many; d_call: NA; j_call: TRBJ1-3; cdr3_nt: TGTGCCAGCAGCGTAGGGAGGGGAGGAAACACCATATATTTT; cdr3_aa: CASSVGRGGNTIYF
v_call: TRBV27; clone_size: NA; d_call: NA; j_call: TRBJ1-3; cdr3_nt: TGTGCCAGCAGGCTAGGGACCTTATTTTACTCTGGAAACACCATATATTTT; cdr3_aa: CASRLGTLFYSGNTIYF
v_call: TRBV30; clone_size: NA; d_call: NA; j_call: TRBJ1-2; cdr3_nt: TGTGCCTCCCGGGGGGGGGAAGGCTATGGCTACACCTTC; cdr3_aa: CASRGGEGYGYTF
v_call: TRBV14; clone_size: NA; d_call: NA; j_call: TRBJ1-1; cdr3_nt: TGTGCCAGCAGACAACGACCCGGCACTGAAGCTTTCTTT; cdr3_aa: CASRQRPGTEAFF
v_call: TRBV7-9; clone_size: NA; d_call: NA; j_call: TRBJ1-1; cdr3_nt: TGTGCCAGCAGCCCCAGGGCAGGGGCGAACACTGAAGCTTTCTTT; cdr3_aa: CASSPRAGANTEAFF
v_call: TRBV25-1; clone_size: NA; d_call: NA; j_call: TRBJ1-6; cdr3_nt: TGTGCCAGCAGTATCCGGGACATACGATTTGGTTCACCCCTCCACTTT; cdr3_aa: CASSIRDIRFGSPLHF
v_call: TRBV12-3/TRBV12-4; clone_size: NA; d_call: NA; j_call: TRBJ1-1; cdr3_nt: TGTGCCAGCAGTACCTTAGGGTACACTGAAGCTTTCTTT; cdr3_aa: CASSTLGYTEAFF
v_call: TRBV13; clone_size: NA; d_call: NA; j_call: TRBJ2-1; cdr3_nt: TGTGCCAGCCATTACGGGACCCCATCCTACAATGAGCAGTTCTTC; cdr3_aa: CASHYGTPSYNEQFF
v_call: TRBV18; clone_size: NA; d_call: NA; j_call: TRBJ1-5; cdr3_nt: TGTGCCAGCTCACCGGGCCAGAATCAGCCCCAGCATTTT; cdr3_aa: CASSPGQNQPQHF
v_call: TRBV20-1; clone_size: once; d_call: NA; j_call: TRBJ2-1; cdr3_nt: TGCAGTGCTAGAGGGAACAATGAGCAGTTCTTC; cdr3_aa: CSARGNNEQFF
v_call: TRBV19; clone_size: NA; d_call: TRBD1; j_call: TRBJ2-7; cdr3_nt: TGTGCCAGTAGTATTGCAGGGGGCGTGGACGAGCAGTACTTC; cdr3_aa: CASSIAGGVDEQYF
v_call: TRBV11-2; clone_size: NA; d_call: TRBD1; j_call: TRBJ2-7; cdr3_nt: TGTGCCAGCAGCCACCCGGGGCAGGGGGCTGGTGGGCACGAGCAGTACTTC; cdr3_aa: CASSHPGQGAGGHEQYF
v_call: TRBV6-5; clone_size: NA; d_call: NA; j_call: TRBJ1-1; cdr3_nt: TGTGCCAGCATCGAAACGGGTGAAGCTTTCTTT; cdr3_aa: CASIETGEAFF
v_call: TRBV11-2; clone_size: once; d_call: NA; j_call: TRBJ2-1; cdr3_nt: TGTGCCAGCAGCTTAGATCACGGGGGCAGGGAGCAGTTCTTC; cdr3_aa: CASSLDHGGREQFF
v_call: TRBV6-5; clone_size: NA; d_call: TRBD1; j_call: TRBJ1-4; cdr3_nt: TGTGCCAGCAGTAACTCAGGGGGCTGGAGTGAAAAACTGTTTTTT; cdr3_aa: CASSNSGGWSEKLFF
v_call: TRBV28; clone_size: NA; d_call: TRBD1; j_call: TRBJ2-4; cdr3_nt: TGTGCCAGCAGCCCTGGACAGGCGAAAAACATTCAGTACTTC; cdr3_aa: CASSPGQAKNIQYF
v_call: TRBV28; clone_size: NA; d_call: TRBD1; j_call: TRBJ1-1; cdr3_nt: TGTGCCAGCAGGTCCCAGGGGGCGCGAGGCACTGAAGCTTTCTTT; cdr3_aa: CASRSQGARGTEAFF
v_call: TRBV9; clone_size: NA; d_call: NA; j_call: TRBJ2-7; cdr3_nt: TGTGCCAGCAGCCCGGGCCACGCGGGGGAGCAGTACTTC; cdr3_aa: CASSPGHAGEQYF
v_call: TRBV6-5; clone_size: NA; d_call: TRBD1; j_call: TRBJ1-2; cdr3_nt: TGTGCCAGCACCGGGACAGGTGGCTACACCTTC; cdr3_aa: CASTGTGGYTF
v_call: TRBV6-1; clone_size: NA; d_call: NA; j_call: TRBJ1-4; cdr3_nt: TGTGCCAGCAGTGAAGGGGTCACACTGTGGGAAAAACTGTTTTTT; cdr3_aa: CASSEGVTLWEKLFF
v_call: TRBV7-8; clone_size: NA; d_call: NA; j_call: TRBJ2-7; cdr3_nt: TGTGCCAGCAGCTTAGGGCGGGCCCCCTACGAGCAGTACTTC; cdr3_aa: CASSLGRAPYEQYF
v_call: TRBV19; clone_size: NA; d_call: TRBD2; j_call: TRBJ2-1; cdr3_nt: TGTGCCAGTAGTCAGGTAGCGGGTGCCTACAATGAGCAGTTCTTC; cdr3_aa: CASSQVAGAYNEQFF
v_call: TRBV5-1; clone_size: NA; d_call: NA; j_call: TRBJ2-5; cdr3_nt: TGCGCCAGCAGCACCGCGGGTCAGGGGACCCAGTACTTC; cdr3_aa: CASSTAGQGTQYF
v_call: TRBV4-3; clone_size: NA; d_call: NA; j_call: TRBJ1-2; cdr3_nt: TGCGCCAGCAGCCAAGATGCGGGGATCTATGGCTACACCTTC; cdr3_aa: CASSQDAGIYGYTF
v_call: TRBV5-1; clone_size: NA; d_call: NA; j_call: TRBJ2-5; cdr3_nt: TGCGCCAGCAGCTTCGATCCACTACTCAAAGAGACCCAGTACTTC; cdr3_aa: CASSFDPLLKETQYF